This TCR beta chain was retrieved from a study of blood T cells in healthy people across ages. V was pared by 3 bases and J by 4 bases, with 10 bases between. This CDR3 is built from 14 residues. Each sample yielded at least 5.5 micrograms of PBMC total RNA. A J-beta primer mix and a sample-barcoded 5' primer were used in a second PCR of roughly 6 to 12 cycles. TCRdb re-called the 5' RACE reads through MiXCR, storing one row per CDR3 protein. The repertoire holds under 2 million distinct CDR3 sequences, 34% seen once, with over 9% in the top ten. General study results and limits: A roughly linear age-dependent decrease characterized TCR beta diversity per million T cells. What prevented conclusive comparison of naive and antigen-experienced cells was that PBMCs were unsorted.

In the case of this clonotype: What it binds is not known.

The sample consisted of blood. The chain employs TRBV12-3 or TRBV12-4 and TRBJ1-5; weak D call: TRBD1 (5 bases). The clonotype comes from a woman in her twenties or thirties in good health. CDR3 sequence: CASSFGDRNQPQHF. CDR3 coding DNA: TGTGCCAGCAGTTTTGGGGACCGAAATCAGCCCCAGCATTTT.